The 10 T cell receptor beta chains given below trace back to one sample, sequenced in a study of shared clonotypes between healthy human individuals. Sequencing was performed with immunoSEQ multiplex PCR; in TCRdb, only in-frame clones are kept and a portion is missing. Here the sample spans some 2,000,000 clones, about 95% being singletons. In the naive CD8 group, cells lacked CD45RO and were positively selected for CCR7, so terminally differentiated effector memory CD45RA+ cells were left out. What was sequenced was naive CD8+ T cells sorted from blood. All receptors derive from a young man in good health.

CDR3 region: CASTIRVDEQFF. The CDR3, as DNA: TGTGCCAGCACCATAAGGGTTGATGAGCAGTTCTTC. V gene TRBV7-9 combines with J gene TRBJ2-1; no firm D call. The CDR3 totals 12 residues. In germline, CDR1 is SEHNR, CDR2 FQNEAQ (reference sequence). Trimming took 7 bases from V and 8 from J, leaving 12 bases between them.

The chain couples TRBV5-6 to TRBJ2-7, with 8 bases fitting TRBD1. With 0 bases clipped from V and 3 bases from J, the junction kept 8 bases outside the gene matches. Germline V lookup: CDR1 SGHDT, CDR2 YYEEEE. This CDR3 has 16 amino acids. The CDR3 loop reads CASSLDTGGKVYEQYF. Here the CDR3 DNA reads TGTGCCAGCAGCTTGGACACAGGGGGAAAAGTCTACGAGCAGTACTTC. The full variable domain, completed using reference TRBV5-6 and TRBJ2-7, is DAGVTQSPTHLIKTRGQQVTLRCSPKSGHDTVSWYQQALGQGPQFIFQYYEEEERQRGNFPDRFSGHQFPNYSSELNVNALLLGDSALYLCASSLDTGGKVYEQYFGPGTRLTVT.

The V gene is TRBV5-8, the J gene TRBJ1-6; D uncertain. The CDR3 is made up of 15 amino acids. Trimming removed 3 bases from V and 8 bases from J, with 15 bases in between. The germline V gene encodes CDR1 SGHTS and CDR2 YDEGEE. As DNA, the CDR3 is TGTGCCAGCAGCTCCGAGAGCAGCGACTATTCACCCCTCCACTTT. Translated, it gives CASSSESSDYSPLHF.

The chain combines TRBV2 with TRBJ1-5, with D unclear. With 2 bases removed from V and 4 bases from J, the gap between germline ends came to 6 bases. The CDR3 spans 13 residues. Germline V gene lookup returns CDR1 SNHLY and CDR2 FYNNEI. The CDR3 bases are TGTGCCAGCAGTGAACAAGAGAATCAGCCCCAGCATTTT. Amino acids: CASSEQENQPQHF.

V and J are TRBV5-1 and TRBJ2-1; no reliable D call. Looked up from germline, CDR1 is SGHRS and CDR2 is YFSETQ. The CDR3 contains 12 residues. Deletions cut 7 bases from V and 5 bases from J, with 10 bases between. In nucleotides, the CDR3 is TGCGCCAGCCGACCAGGAAACAATGAGCAGTTCTTC. Residues: CASRPGNNEQFF.

V and J are TRBV4-3 and TRBJ2-1, with D possibly being TRBD2 (6 bases). CDR3 length: 16 amino acids. The germline CDR1 and CDR2 sequences are LGHNA and YSLEER. Trimming shortened V by 0 bases and J by 8 bases, and 17 bases separated the two germline ends. The CDR3 sequence: CASSQESGVPNYEQFF. CDR3 coding DNA: TGCGCCAGCAGCCAAGAATCGGGAGTCCCGAACTATGAGCAGTTCTTC.

This clone was observed a single time. This chain connects TRBV2 to TRBJ1-5; 8 positions agree with TRBD1. This CDR3 has 15 residues. The trim removed 7 bases at V and 6 bases at J, leaving 11 bases unmatched. From germline, CDR1 is SNHLY and CDR2 FYNNEI. The CDR3 bases are TGTGCCAGCATGAACAGGGGGTCTAGGCTTCAGCCCCAGCATTTT. It encodes CASMNRGSRLQPQHF.

This rearrangement joins TRBV27 to TRBJ2-7; D is perhaps TRBD1 (6 bases). V dropped 5 bases and J dropped 5 bases, with 22 bases sitting between them. The CDR3 has 16 residues. Germline V gene sequence: CDR1 MNHEY, CDR2 SMNVEV (reference sequence). The CDR3 DNA reads TGTGCCAGCAGTCCTCTCCTCAGGGGCCTTATGGACGAGCAGTACTTC. This translates into CASSPLLRGLMDEQYF.

The chain carries TRBV5-8 and TRBJ1-1, with unresolved D. CDR3 length: 16 amino acids. CDR1 and CDR2 from the germline V gene are SGHTS and YDEGEE. Trimming shortened V by 0 bases and J by 0 bases, and 12 bases separated the two germline ends. This chain's CDR3 is CASSLVQNLLNTEAFF. In DNA, the CDR3 is TGTGCCAGCAGCTTGGTTCAGAACCTCTTGAACACTGAAGCTTTCTTT. The complete variable domain, with remaining parts taken from reference TRBV5-8 and TRBJ1-1, reads EAGVTQSPTHLIKTRGQQATLRCSPISGHTSVYWYQQALGLGLQFLLWYDEGEERNRGNFPPRFSGRQFPNYSSELNVNALELEDSALYLCASSLVQNLLNTEAFFGQGTRLTVV.

The chain has TRBV5-4 and TRBJ2-7; D perhaps matches TRBD2 (5 bases). Per germline, CDR1 SGHNT and CDR2 YYREEE (reference sequence). The CDR3 is made up of 15 amino acids. Trimming left V 3 bases short and J 7 bases short, with 20 bases between. The CDR3 is CASSSLDGNILEQYF. The CDR3 DNA sequence: TGTGCCAGCAGCTCTTTAGACGGGAACATCTTGGAGCAGTACTTC.